This paragraph reports one T cell receptor beta chain. The data originate from a study of blood T cell repertoires in COVID-19. Clones were read by immunoSEQ multiplex PCR, and TCRdb kept only the in-frame ones, dropping some. Altogether approximately 380,000 clones are present, roughly 91% being singletons, with the ten largest covering 1.2%. The CDR3 length is 15 residues. The germline CDR1 and CDR2 sequences are SNHLY and FYNNEI. Trimming pared 6 bases from V and 7 bases from J, leaving 19 bases between. The sequencing input was PBMCs or T cells enriched from blood (not recorded which). The receptor was isolated from a woman younger than 30 who had recovered from COVID-19. The rearrangement joins TRBV2 to TRBJ1-5, with a tentative D call TRBD1 (6 bases). The CDR3 spells CASRGGQGSFQPQHF. As DNA, the CDR3 is TGTGCCAGCAGGGGGGGGCAGGGGTCGTTCCAGCCCCAGCATTTT.